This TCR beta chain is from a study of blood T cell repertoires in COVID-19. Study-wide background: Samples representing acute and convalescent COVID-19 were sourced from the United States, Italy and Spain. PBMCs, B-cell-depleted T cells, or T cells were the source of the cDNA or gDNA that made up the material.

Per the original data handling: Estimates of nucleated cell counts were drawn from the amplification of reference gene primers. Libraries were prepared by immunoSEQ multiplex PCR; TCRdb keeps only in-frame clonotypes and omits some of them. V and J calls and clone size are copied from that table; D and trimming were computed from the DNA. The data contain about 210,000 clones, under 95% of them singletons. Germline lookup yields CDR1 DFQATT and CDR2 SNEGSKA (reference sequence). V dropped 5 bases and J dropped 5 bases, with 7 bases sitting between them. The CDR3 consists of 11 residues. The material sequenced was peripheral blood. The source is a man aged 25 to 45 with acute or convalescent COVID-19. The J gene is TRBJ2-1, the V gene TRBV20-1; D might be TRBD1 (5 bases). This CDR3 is CSASDNNEQFF. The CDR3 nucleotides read TGCAGTGCTTCGGACAACAATGAGCAGTTCTTC.